Below, 19 T cell receptor beta chains from the same sample are listed, as sequenced in a study of metastatic and nonmetastatic thyroid tumors. All patients reached thyroid surgery having received no treatment beforehand. With MiXCR, TCRdb reprocessed the PCR reads. The repertoire holds tens of thousands of clones, with 15% to 20% as singletons. Material for sequencing was blood. The receptor set was obtained from a female donor with papillary thyroid cancer or a benign thyroid nodule (not recorded which). Some clones in this sample may be carry-over from other donors' samples.

This clone has ten or more counts. V usage is TRBV27 and J usage is TRBJ1-1, with D hard to call. This CDR3 has 14 residues. V was pared by 6 bases and J by 0 bases, with 11 bases between. CDR1 and CDR2 from the germline V gene are MNHEY and SMNVEV (reference sequence). The CDR3 DNA reads TGTGCCAGCAGCCGGACGCGGATGAACACTGAAGCTTTCTTT. This gives the protein CASSRTRMNTEAFF.

This clone was counted at least ten times. The chain links TRBV18 to TRBJ1-6, with 7 nucleotides matching TRBD1. The CDR3 loop spans 14 amino acids. Losses at the gene ends were 6 bases for V and 7 bases for J; bases not matched to a gene: 6. Germline CDR1 is KGHSH and CDR2 is LQKENI. CDR3: CASSRDSENSPLHF. The CDR3 DNA reads TGTGCCAGCTCTCGGGACAGCGAAAATTCACCCCTCCACTTT.

V usage is TRBV20-1 and J usage is TRBJ2-1; no clear D gene. Germline values: CDR1 DFQATT, CDR2 SNEGSKA (reference sequence). With 3 bases removed from V and 3 bases from J, the gap between germline ends came to 6 bases. The CDR3 has 12 amino acids. CDR3: CSASIGYNEQFF. CDR3 bases: TGCAGTGCTAGCATCGGCTACAATGAGCAGTTCTTC.

This clone was detected only a few times. The rearrangement uses TRBV10-3 and TRBJ1-1, with D uncertain. Trimming left V 5 bases short and J 4 bases short, with 11 bases between. CDR1 ENHRY and CDR2 SYGVKD come from the germline V gene. The CDR3 length is 13 residues. Here the CDR3 DNA reads TGTGCCATCAGTAACGGCCTGAGCACTGAAGCTTTCTTT. Translating it yields CAISNGLSTEAFF.

This clone was found many times. The chain links TRBV9 to TRBJ2-1, with TRBD2 identical over 9 bases. Unmatched junction bases numbered 11, after V lost 6 bases and J lost 4 bases. The length of the CDR3 is 16 residues. Germline loops: CDR1 SGDLS, CDR2 YYNGEE. The CDR3, as DNA: TGTGCCAGCACCGATATACTAGCGGGTGATTACAATGAGCAGTTCTTC. As protein: CASTDILAGDYNEQFF.

This clone was observed many times. The chain uses TRBV7-2 and TRBJ2-7, with 11 bases matching TRBD2. CDR3 length: 19 residues. V dropped 2 bases and J dropped 4; count of bases not matched to a gene: 16. Germline assignment: CDR1 SGHTA and CDR2 FQGNSA. CDR3 sequence: CASSLFGELAGDPPYEQYF. The CDR3 DNA follows: TGTGCCAGCAGCTTATTCGGGGAACTAGCGGGAGACCCTCCTTACGAGCAGTACTTC.

Ten or more counts support this clone. The V call is TRBV19, the J call TRBJ1-1; tentatively, D is TRBD1 (5 bases). CDR1 is LNHDA and CDR2 is SQIVND in the germline V gene (reference sequence). Trimming removed 4 bases from V and 0 bases from J, with 18 bases in between. There are 17 residues in the CDR3. The CDR3 reads CASSSSPGTDMNTEAFF. The CDR3 DNA reads TGTGCCAGTAGTAGCTCTCCCGGGACGGATATGAACACTGAAGCTTTCTTT.

This clone has at least ten counts. The rearrangement uses TRBV28 and TRBJ2-3, with D maybe TRBD2 (5 bases). V was pared by 10 bases and J by 2 bases, with 16 bases between. CDR1 MDHEN and CDR2 SYDVKM come from the germline V gene. CDR3 length: 14 amino acids. CDR3 loop: CAISRPGITDTQYF. In DNA form, the CDR3 reads TGTGCCATCTCCCGTCCGGGGATCACAGATACGCAGTATTTT.

This clone was seen more than once but under ten times. The rearrangement links TRBV9 to TRBJ2-7; a possible D gene is TRBD1 (5 bases). The germline V gene encodes CDR1 SGDLS and CDR2 YYNGEE. Trimming shortened V by 0 bases and J by 4 bases, and 11 bases separated the two germline ends. The CDR3 length is 14 residues. The chain's CDR3 is CASSVDLGEYEQYF. In nucleotides, the CDR3 is TGTGCCAGCAGCGTAGATTTAGGGGAATACGAGCAGTACTTC.

The DNA of the CDR3 is TGTGCCAGCAGCTCCGGACTATCGGTAGGGCCGGGCGGGGAGCTGTTTTTT. As protein: CASSSGLSVGPGGELFF. The chain uses TRBV7-6 and TRBJ2-2, with D perhaps TRBD2 (6 bases). The V and J ends lost 4 bases and 7 bases respectively, with 22 bases between them. The length of the CDR3 is 17 residues. The germline V gene has CDR1 SGHVS and CDR2 FNYEAQ.

Concerning this clone: Because the CDR3 is missing its conserved closing phenylalanine or tryptophan, this is likely a read error. The CDR3 nucleotides are TGTACCAGCAGCAACTTAAGGGCAGAGTATTCACCCCTCCACCTT. It yields the protein CTSSNLRAEYSPLHL. The chain carries TRBV7-9 and TRBJ1-6; D ambiguous. This CDR3 is 15 amino acids long. CDR1 and CDR2 (germline): SEHNR, FQNEAQ (reference sequence).

The gene calls are TRBV5-1 and TRBJ2-7; D is possibly TRBD2 (5 bases). V lost 5 bases and J 3 bases, leaving 15 bases between the germline ends. Germline CDR1 and CDR2: SGHRS and YFSETQ. The CDR3 totals 14 residues. The CDR3 sequence is CASRDGDKFYEQYF. The CDR3 DNA reads TGCGCCAGCAGGGACGGGGATAAGTTCTACGAGCAGTACTTC.

There are a few counts of this clone. The J gene is TRBJ2-7, the V gene TRBV6-2 or TRBV6-3; D is unresolved. Germline V lookup: CDR1 MNHEY, CDR2 SVGEGT. Trimming pared 5 bases from V and 0 bases from J, leaving 14 bases between. The CDR3 has 15 residues. The DNA for the CDR3 is TGTGCCAGCAGTCACAGTTCTTTCAGCTCCTACGAGCAGTACTTC. Protein sequence: CASSHSSFSSYEQYF.

This chain uses TRBV7-9 with TRBJ2-5, with a possible D match to TRBD2 (7 bases). There are 15 residues in the CDR3. CDR1 and CDR2 from the germline V gene are SEHNR and FQNEAQ (reference sequence). The V and J ends lost 8 bases and 4 bases respectively, with 20 bases between them. CDR3 in amino acids: CASSRGERGGETQYF. The CDR3 DNA reads TGTGCCAGCTCAAGAGGGGAGAGGGGGGGAGAGACCCAGTACTTC.

This clone was observed many times. The chain employs TRBV12-3 or TRBV12-4 and TRBJ2-4; tentatively, D is TRBD2 (7 bases). Trimming left V 6 bases short and J 6 bases short, with 18 bases between. This CDR3 region has 15 residues. The CDR3 loop reads CASRPRGGRGNIQYF. The DNA for the CDR3 is TGTGCCAGCAGACCTAGGGGGGGGCGGGGAAACATTCAGTACTTC.

This clone has only one observation. The genes are TRBV18 and TRBJ2-1, with 13 bases aligning to TRBD2. The CDR3 covers 19 residues. J gave up 7 bases and V 3 bases, and 15 bases lay outside the gene matches. Germline lookup yields CDR1 KGHSH and CDR2 LQKENI. DNA of the CDR3: TGTGCCAGCTCACCCCTAGGACCGGGACTAGCGGGAAAACAGAATGAGCAGTTCTTC. This codes for CASSPLGPGLAGKQNEQFF. The complete variable domain, with remaining parts taken from reference TRBV18 and TRBJ2-1, reads NAGVMQNPRHLVRRRGQEARLRCSPMKGHSHVYWYRQLPEEGLKFMVYLQKENIIDESGMPKERFSAEFPKEGPSILRIQQVVRGDSAAYFCASSPLGPGLAGKQNEQFFGPGTRLTVL.

This clone was picked up many times. The chain combines TRBV28 with TRBJ2-3; 7 bases fit TRBD2. V lost 6 bases to trimming and J lost 4 bases; unmatched junction nucleotides: 10. Per germline, CDR1 MDHEN and CDR2 SYDVKM. There are 15 residues in the CDR3. The CDR3 reads CASSPGAGVADTQYF. The CDR3 nucleotides read TGTGCCAGCAGCCCTGGGGCGGGAGTGGCAGATACGCAGTATTTT.

This clone was recorded at least ten times. This chain uses TRBV3-1 with TRBJ2-3; D tentatively reads TRBD1 or TRBD2 (5 bases each). V lost 0 bases and J lost 4, with 11 bases in between. CDR1 and CDR2 from the germline V gene are LGHDT and YNNKEL (reference sequence). The CDR3 sequence is 15 residues long. This CDR3 is CASSQDWQGADTQYF. CDR3 nucleotides: TGTGCCAGCAGCCAAGATTGGCAGGGAGCAGATACGCAGTATTTT.

This clone has a count of ten or more. The J gene is TRBJ2-3, the V gene TRBV5-1, with 11 bases fitting TRBD2. The CDR3 spans 17 residues. The ends lost 4 bases at V and 4 bases at J; junction bases unmatched: 11. CDR1 and CDR2 from the germline V gene are SGHRS and YFSETQ. CDR3 residues: CASSPGGDSGGADTQYF. The CDR3 DNA reads as TGCGCCAGCAGCCCCGGCGGTGATAGCGGGGGGGCAGATACGCAGTATTTT. The whole variable domain, remainder taken from reference TRBV5-1 and TRBJ2-3, is KAGVTQTPRYLIKTRGQQVTLSCSPISGHRSVSWYQQTPGQGLQFLFEYFSETQRNKGNFPGRFSGRQFSNSRSEMNVSTLELGDSALYLCASSPGGDSGGADTQYFGPGTRLTVL.